The 11 T cell receptor beta chains below were found in one sample sequenced in a study of siplizumab effects on memory and regulatory T cells. Only in-frame clones appear in the TCRdb table, and some are missing; sequencing was by immunoSEQ multiplex PCR. Counted here are 70,000 to 90,000 clones, over 80% occurring once; the ten biggest clones make up around 16%. The sequenced material came from CD4+ T cells sorted from blood. The receptors were sampled from a human donor in good health.

The chain combines TRBV10-3 with TRBJ1-4; no reliable D call. V lost 4 bases to trimming and J lost 7 bases, with 4 bases between them. In germline, CDR1 is ENHRY, CDR2 SYGVKD. The CDR3 is 11 amino acids. In nucleotides, the CDR3 is TGTGCCATCAGTGGGGGTGAAAAACTGTTTTTT. Protein: CAISGGEKLFF.

The rearrangement joins TRBV6-4 to TRBJ2-3; D gene unclear. V was pared by 10 bases and J by 7 bases, with 12 bases between. The CDR3 covers 11 residues. CDR1 and CDR2 from the germline V gene are MRHNA and SNTAGT. DNA of the CDR3: TGTGCCACCGGAACGAAAAATACGCAGTATTTT. The encoded protein is CATGTKNTQYF.

The chain uses TRBV7-2 and TRBJ2-5; D not certain. This CDR3 is 14 amino acids long. V dropped 1 base and J dropped 1 base, with 7 bases sitting between them. The germline V gene encodes CDR1 SGHTA and CDR2 FQGNSA. In nucleotides, the CDR3 is TGTGCCAGCAGCTTAGATCCTAGCCAAGAGACCCAGTACTTC. It codes for CASSLDPSQETQYF.

This clone has a single count. The chain combines TRBV4-3 with TRBJ2-1; D gene unclear. Between the trimmed V and J ends, which lost 2 bases and 0 bases, there was a span of 5 bases. Germline V gives CDR1 LGHNA, CDR2 YSLEER. The CDR3 spans 14 residues. CDR3 sequence (DNA): TGCGCCAGCAGCCAACTGGGCTCCTACAATGAGCAGTTCTTC. Translation gives CASSQLGSYNEQFF.

The genes are TRBV6-5 and TRBJ1-2; the D gene is possibly TRBD1 (5 bases). The CDR3 totals 12 residues. V lost 7 bases and J 5 bases, leaving 11 bases between the germline ends. Germline V lookup: CDR1 MNHEY, CDR2 SVGAGI. CDR3 in amino acids: CASTGTGYGYTF. The DNA for the CDR3 is TGTGCCAGCACGGGCACAGGATATGGCTACACCTTC.

The chain combines TRBV4-2 with TRBJ2-2; D gene ambiguous. The V end was cut by 0 bases, the J end by 5 bases, with 16 bases between. Germline V lookup: CDR1 LGHNA, CDR2 YNFKEQ. CDR3 length equals 17 residues. The chain's CDR3 is CASSQDQIRTITGELFF. CDR3 coding DNA: TGTGCCAGCAGCCAAGACCAGATTAGAACAATAACCGGGGAGCTGTTTTTT.

The CDR3 DNA sequence: TGCGCCAGCAGCTTGGCGCCTATGGACGGGGTAGACGAGCAGTACTTC. Translating gives CASSLAPMDGVDEQYF. The chain uses TRBV5-1 and TRBJ2-7; tentatively, D is TRBD2 (5 bases). The CDR3 is made up of 16 amino acids. The V gene lost 0 bases and the J gene lost 5 bases, with 18 bases spanning the gap. The V gene's germline CDR1 is SGHRS and CDR2 YFSETQ.

The chain links TRBV29-1 to TRBJ2-5; maybe TRBD2 (5 bases). The length of the CDR3 is 12 residues. The V end lost 7 bases, the J end lost 5 bases, and 14 bases lay between the germline ends. The germline V gene has CDR1 SQVTM and CDR2 ANQGSEA. The CDR3 nucleotides read TGCAGCGCCCGGACTGGACTGGAGACCCAGTACTTC. Protein product: CSARTGLETQYF.

The rearrangement links TRBV29-1 to TRBJ2-7; TRBD2 is a possible D gene (5 bases). The CDR3 length is 14 residues. The germline V gene has CDR1 SQVTM and CDR2 ANQGSEA. The V and J ends lost 4 bases and 0 bases respectively, with 13 bases between them. CDR3 residues: CSVVRPGSSYEQYF. The CDR3 nucleotides are TGCAGCGTTGTCAGGCCGGGGAGCTCCTACGAGCAGTACTTC.

V gene TRBV12-5 combines with J gene TRBJ2-7; tentatively, D is TRBD1 (6 bases). The germline CDR1 and CDR2 sequences are LGHNT and FRNRAP. The CDR3 spans 14 residues. Trimming removed 2 bases at V and 4 bases at J, with 12 bases between. CDR3 region: CASGLSGARYEQYF. The CDR3 region has the DNA TGTGCTAGTGGTTTGTCAGGGGCCCGGTACGAGCAGTACTTC.

The chain employs TRBV7-9 and TRBJ1-2, with 12 bases matching TRBD1. This CDR3 has 18 amino acids. V lost 1 base and J lost 0; bases outside the gene matches: 6. Germline V lookup: CDR1 SEHNR, CDR2 FQNEAQ (reference sequence). The CDR3 DNA follows: TGTGCCAGCAGCTTAGTTGGGACAGGGGGCCTCACTAACTATGGCTACACCTTC. It yields the protein CASSLVGTGGLTNYGYTF.